This T cell receptor (beta chain) was observed in a study of CD8 T cells in Susac syndrome. Random-hexamer reverse transcription was applied to about 0.5 to 1 ug RNA. The CDR3 of TCR beta was amplified by immunoSEQ multiplex PCR across 54 Vbeta and 13 Jbeta. TCRdb analysed the immunoSEQ multiplex PCR reads with MiXCR anew, one entry per CDR3 protein. The sample includes 100,000 to 150,000 distinct CDR3 sequences, around 94% of them seen just once. Remarks on this clonotype: The antigen is not known.

Age- and sex-matched healthy donors served as the control group. TEMRA cells were enriched by FACS, and CD4+ and CD8+ T cells were negatively isolated. Study-level results: A relatively small number of individuals underwent TCR sequencing and HLA analysis.

Looked up from germline, CDR1 is SQVTM and CDR2 is ANQGSEA. The ends lost 6 bases at V and 0 bases at J; junction bases unmatched: 4. This CDR3 contains 14 residues. This clonotype was obtained from a human donor in good health. The V gene is TRBV29-1, the J gene TRBJ2-1; 8 bases match TRBD2. The specimen sequenced was CD4+ T cells from PBMCs. The CDR3 DNA sequence: TGCAGCGTAGCCGGGACTAGCTCCTACAATGAGCAGTTCTTC. Encoded protein: CSVAGTSSYNEQFF.